This TCR beta chain was recovered during a study of blood T cell repertoires in COVID-19. Study information: In each case, the material was cDNA or gDNA derived from T cells, B-cell-depleted T cells, or PBMCs.

In the original workflow: Researchers report that nucleated cell counts were estimated from reference gene primer amplification. The assay was immunoSEQ multiplex PCR, and TCRdb's table has in-frame clones only and misses some. For V, J and clone size, that table is used; D and trimming come from the DNA. This table has 55,000 to 65,000 clones, around 92% appearing once. The CDR3 extends over 17 amino acids. The material sequenced was peripheral blood. The chain uses TRBV21-1 and TRBJ1-1; TRBD1 reflects the table's D call only, with no check against the DNA. TRBV21-1 is tagged as a pseudogene. The clonotype originates from a man aged 60-69 years with acute or convalescent COVID-19. CDR3 loop: CASSLGHRGGMNTEAFF. The CDR3 bases are TGTGCCAGCAGCTTGGGGCACAGGGGCGGAATGAACACTGAAGCTTTCTTT.